This T cell receptor beta chain was obtained from a study of blood T cell repertoires in COVID-19. Study-wide background: PBMCs, B-cell-depleted T cells, or T cells provided the cDNA or gDNA that made up the material.

V lost 4 bases and J lost 6, with 11 bases in between. Germline CDR1 is LNHDA and CDR2 is SQIVND (reference sequence). The CDR3 is made up of 13 amino acids. Original processing methods: Using reference gene primer amplification, nucleated cell counts were estimated. The method was immunoSEQ multiplex PCR; TCRdb's version includes in-frame clones alone and lacks a portion of them. The V and J calls and clone size are taken from that table; D and trimming were inferred from the DNA. The sample contains about 110,000 clones, approximately 90% of which appear only once. V is TRBV19 and J is TRBJ2-3, with TRBD1 as a possible D gene (6 bases). Sample: peripheral blood. The sequence was collected from a human donor in a cohort sampled during active COVID-19. As DNA, the CDR3 is TGTGCCAGTAGTACTACAGGGACCGATACGCAGTATTTT. Translating gives CASSTTGTDTQYF.